Listed here are 27 T cell receptor beta chains from one sample, sequenced in a study of CD8 T cells in ankylosing spondylitis. In TCRdb, the 5' RACE reads were re-called with MiXCR into one record per CDR3 protein. This sample has 200,000 to 250,000 distinct CDR3 sequences, with roughly a tenth found just once. Sequencing was done on a sample of blood, either unsorted or a sorted T cell fraction (not recorded which). The receptors stem from a male donor with ankylosing spondylitis or in good health (not recorded which).

This clonotype was observed at least ten times. For the CDR3, the DNA is TGTGCCAGCAGCCTTGGACAGGGGGGCCGACAAGAGACCCAGTACTTC. Protein sequence: CASSLGQGGRQETQYF. The rearrangement links TRBV5-6 to TRBJ2-5, with TRBD1 matching 10 bases. The CDR3 spans 16 residues. V gave up 4 bases and J gave up 2 bases; unmatched junction bases: 8. Germline CDR1 SGHDT, CDR2 YYEEEE.

This clonotype was recorded many times. The chain is built from TRBV20-1 and TRBJ2-3, with D perhaps assigned TRBD1 or TRBD2 (5 bases each). The CDR3 consists of 13 residues. From germline, CDR1 is DFQATT and CDR2 SNEGSKA (reference sequence). This CDR3 is CSSPGPLTDTQYF. The DNA for the CDR3 is TGCAGCTCACCGGGACCCCTCACAGATACGCAGTATTTT.

This clonotype appeared many times. V usage is TRBV29-1 and J usage is TRBJ1-1; D ambiguous. CDR3 size: 13 residues. Germline V lookup: CDR1 SQVTM, CDR2 ANQGSEA. Between the trimmed V and J ends, which lost 6 bases and 1 base, there was a span of 12 bases. For the CDR3, the DNA is TGCAGCGTCCACAGAGGGTCGAACACTGAAGCTTTCTTT. This codes for CSVHRGSNTEAFF.

This clonotype was counted ten times or more. V is TRBV11-2 and J is TRBJ2-1; 12 bases fit TRBD2. In germline, CDR1 is SGHAT, CDR2 FQNNGV. CDR3 length: 16 amino acids. The V segment lost 5 bases and the J segment 4 bases; nucleotides outside the gene matches: 6. The CDR3 sequence is CASSLPLAGGYNEQFF. The DNA for the CDR3 is TGTGCCAGCAGCCTCCCACTAGCGGGGGGATACAATGAGCAGTTCTTC.

This clonotype was observed many times. The V call is TRBV28, the J call TRBJ2-3, with 12 bases aligning to TRBD2. CDR3 length: 15 amino acids. Germline CDR1 reads MDHEN; CDR2 reads SYDVKM. J was trimmed by 4 bases and V by 5 bases; bases with no gene match: 4. This chain's CDR3 is CASSPLAGGSDTQYF. The CDR3 coding sequence is TGTGCCAGCAGTCCACTAGCGGGGGGCTCAGATACGCAGTATTTT.

This chain connects TRBV4-1 to TRBJ2-1; 10 bases are shared with TRBD2. With V trimmed by 0 bases and J by 6 bases, 11 bases remained unmatched. CDR3 length: 18 residues. Germline assignment: CDR1 MGHRA and CDR2 YSYEKL. Here the CDR3 reads CASSQDEVLAGVRNEQFF. Here the CDR3 DNA reads TGCGCCAGCAGCCAAGACGAGGTTCTAGCGGGGGTCCGCAATGAGCAGTTCTTC.

Details on this clonotype: With a much larger clone just one base away, this may be a read error. This chain joins TRBV6-5 and TRBJ1-1; D gene uncertain. CDR3 length: 13 residues. The V gene's germline CDR1 is MNHEY and CDR2 SVGAGI. The CDR3 loop reads CASSSNTNTEALF. The CDR3 DNA sequence: TGTGCCAGCAGTTCAAACACGAACACTGAAGCTCTCTTT.

This clonotype appeared many times. This chain joins TRBV7-2 and TRBJ2-3; 11 nucleotides match TRBD1. Losses at the gene ends were 8 bases for V and 4 bases for J; bases not matched to a gene: 5. Germline V gene data show CDR1 as SGHTA and CDR2 as FQGNSA. The CDR3 has 14 amino acids. The DNA of the CDR3 is TGTGCCAGCTGGACAGGGGGCGCGTCAGATACGCAGTATTTT. As protein: CASWTGGASDTQYF.

The chain combines TRBV3-1 with TRBJ2-2; D possibly corresponds to TRBD1 (6 bases). With 3 bases removed from V and 5 bases from J, the gap between germline ends came to 13 bases. CDR3 length: 15 amino acids. Per the germline V gene, CDR1 is LGHDT and CDR2 is YNNKEL (reference sequence). CDR3 sequence reads: CASSQGALVTGELFF. In nucleotides, the CDR3 is TGTGCCAGCAGCCAGGGGGCGTTAGTAACCGGGGAGCTGTTTTTT.

This clonotype was counted a few times. CDR3 in amino acids: CASSPMGQVGTGELFF. DNA for the CDR3: TGTGCCAGCAGCCCGATGGGGCAGGTGGGAACCGGGGAGCTGTTTTTT. V gene TRBV14 combines with J gene TRBJ2-2, with D possibly TRBD1 on 5 matching bases. The V end lost 4 bases, the J end lost 5 bases, and 17 bases lay between the germline ends. CDR3 length: 16 residues. Germline values: CDR1 SGHDN, CDR2 FVKESK.

This clonotype was seen many times. The rearrangement joins TRBV6-5 to TRBJ1-2; no reliable D call. The V end lost 3 bases, the J end lost 1 base, and 6 bases lay between the germline ends. Germline V gene data show CDR1 as MNHEY and CDR2 as SVGAGI. The CDR3 totals 13 residues. The CDR3 region has the DNA TGTGCCAGCAGTTATTCCGGTAACTATGGCTACACCTTC. Its protein product is CASSYSGNYGYTF.

Ten or more counts support this clonotype. V and J are TRBV16 and TRBJ2-5; possibly TRBD1 for D (6 bases). V was clipped by 2 bases and J by 5 bases, with 9 bases between them. Germline assignment: CDR1 KGHSY and CDR2 FQNENV. The CDR3 totals 13 residues. CDR3 amino acids: CASSQNREETQYF. The CDR3 DNA reads as TGTGCCAGCAGCCAAAACAGGGAGGAGACCCAGTACTTC.

The table lists this clonotype with a few counts. The rearrangement joins TRBV20-1 to TRBJ1-2; a weak D match, TRBD1 (6 bases). Trimming stripped 4 bases from V and 5 bases from J, with 26 bases between. The CDR3 runs 17 residues. Germline lookup yields CDR1 DFQATT and CDR2 SNEGSKA (reference sequence). DNA of the CDR3: TGCAGTGCTACCCCATCGACAGGAGCCCTGGGACCGTATGGCTACACCTTC. Translated, it gives CSATPSTGALGPYGYTF.

As concerns this clonotype: A much bigger clone sits one base away, suggesting this may be a read error. V gene TRBV6-1 combines with J gene TRBJ1-5; D is ambiguous. This CDR3 is 15 amino acids long. Germline V CDR1 and CDR2: MNHNS, SASEGT. With 4 bases removed from V and 5 bases from J, the gap between germline ends came to 15 bases. The CDR3 protein is CASSATIGNYQPQHF. The CDR3 DNA reads as TGTGCCAGCAGTGCGACCATAGGGAACTATCAGCCCCAGCATTTT.

This clonotype was picked up many times. The chain recombines TRBV7-9 with TRBJ2-3; tentatively, D is TRBD2 (6 bases). The CDR3 is 13 amino acids. Germline assignment: CDR1 SEHNR and CDR2 FQNEAQ (reference sequence). V lost 6 bases to trimming and J lost 7 bases, with 14 bases between them. In DNA form, the CDR3 reads TGTGCCAGCAGGCGGGACCTACTATATACGCAGTATTTT. This gives the protein CASRRDLLYTQYF.

This clonotype came up many times. The genes are TRBV9 and TRBJ1-2, with a possible D match to TRBD1 (5 bases). V gave up 7 bases and J gave up 0 bases, with 13 bases separating them. The germline V gene has CDR1 SGDLS and CDR2 YYNGEE. CDR3 length: 14 amino acids. The CDR3 DNA sequence: TGTGCCAGCTTTGGAACAGGAACTAACTATGGCTACACCTTC. Translating it yields CASFGTGTNYGYTF.

This clonotype was found a few times. The CDR3 DNA reads TGTGCCAGCAGCTTAAATCCGACTAGCGGGGGGGCCTGGGGGACAGATACGCAGTATTTT. Translation gives CASSLNPTSGGAWGTDTQYF. This chain joins TRBV7-3 and TRBJ2-3; 14 positions match TRBD2. Germline CDR1 is SGHTA and CDR2 is FQGTGA. This CDR3 is built from 20 residues. Trimming removed 1 base from V and 3 bases from J; junction bases left unmatched: 12.

At least ten counts were recorded for this clonotype. The CDR3, as DNA: TGTGCCAGCAGTTTAGCGGGAGGCGCCGGGGAGCTGTTTTTT. Translation: CASSLAGGAGELFF. The V call is TRBV12-3 or TRBV12-4, the J call TRBJ2-2; D is perhaps TRBD2 (6 bases). V lost 0 bases and J lost 6, with 8 bases in between. The CDR3 sequence is 14 residues long.

The rearrangement links TRBV7-9 to TRBJ1-1; D unclear. V gave up 6 bases and J gave up 0 bases, with 8 bases separating them. Per the germline V gene, CDR1 is SEHNR and CDR2 is FQNEAQ (reference sequence). CDR3 length: 13 amino acids. The CDR3 loop reads CASRVGVNTEAFF. CDR3 DNA sequence: TGTGCCAGCAGGGTGGGCGTGAACACTGAAGCTTTCTTT.

The sample holds many counts of this clonotype. The CDR3 DNA follows: TGCGCCAGCAGCCTCCTTTATAGCCTCCAAGAGACCCAGTACTTC. Residues: CASSLLYSLQETQYF. The V and J genes are TRBV5-1 and TRBJ2-5, with no clear D. This CDR3 is 15 amino acids long. V was clipped by 4 bases and J by 1 base, with 14 bases between them. CDR1 is SGHRS and CDR2 is YFSETQ in the germline V gene.

The sample holds many counts of this clonotype. The V call is TRBV12-3 or TRBV12-4, the J call TRBJ1-2; TRBD1 might be the D (5 bases). V lost 9 bases and J 5 bases, leaving 22 bases between the germline ends. The CDR3 length is 15 residues. The CDR3 nucleotides are TGTGCCAGTCTCGGCCCACCCACAGGAAGGTATGGCTACACCTTC. As protein: CASLGPPTGRYGYTF.

This clonotype was counted ten times or more. This chain uses TRBV6-1 with TRBJ2-7; D is undetermined. Germline V gene sequence: CDR1 MNHNS, CDR2 SASEGT. Trimming left V 10 bases short and J 2 bases short, with 15 bases between. The CDR3 spans 13 residues. The CDR3 region is CATYHPTTYEQYF. The DNA for the CDR3 is TGTGCCACCTACCACCCTACTACCTACGAGCAGTACTTC.

Many counts were recorded for this clonotype. V and J are TRBV5-5 and TRBJ1-6; 9 bases match TRBD1. The CDR3 contains 15 residues. V gave up 2 bases and J gave up 14 bases; unmatched junction bases: 11. Per the germline V gene, CDR1 is SGHKS and CDR2 is YYEKEE (reference sequence). CDR3 DNA: TGTGCCAGCAGCTTCAGGACAGGGGAAGGGTTCACCCTCCACTTT. Translation: CASSFRTGEGFTLHF.

This clonotype was counted many times. The CDR3 DNA sequence: TGTGCCAGCAGCCGGGACCTGAACACTGAAGCTTTCTTT. Its translation is CASSRDLNTEAFF. The gene calls are TRBV7-8 and TRBJ1-1; perhaps TRBD1 as D (5 bases). V shed 5 bases and J shed 0 bases, with 7 bases lying between them. CDR1 and CDR2 (germline): SGHVS, FQNEAQ. There are 13 residues in the CDR3.

This clonotype came up many times. This rearrangement joins TRBV20-1 to TRBJ2-5, with a tentative D call TRBD1 (6 bases). In germline, CDR1 is DFQATT, CDR2 SNEGSKA (reference sequence). Trimming took 6 bases from V and 5 from J, leaving 16 bases between them. The CDR3 has 13 amino acids. CDR3 nucleotide sequence: TGCAGTGCCACCGACAGGTTGGGGGAGACCCAGTACTTC. This encodes CSATDRLGETQYF.

In this sample, this clonotype turned up many times. The chain links TRBV3-1 to TRBJ1-2, with 10 positions matching TRBD1. CDR1 is LGHDT and CDR2 is YNNKEL in the germline V gene (reference sequence). With 3 bases clipped from V and 6 bases from J, the junction kept 16 bases outside the gene matches. CDR3 size: 18 residues. CDR3 sequence: CASSQNRQGARPGDGYTF. The CDR3 DNA follows: TGTGCCAGCAGCCAGAACCGACAGGGGGCGCGACCGGGTGATGGCTACACCTTC.

Ten or more counts support this clonotype. The rearrangement uses TRBV12-3 or TRBV12-4 and TRBJ1-1; D call uncertain. The length of the CDR3 is 11 residues. V lost 6 bases and J lost 5, with 7 bases in between. DNA of the CDR3: TGTGCCAGCAGCCGGCGGACTGAAGCTTTCTTT. It is translated as CASSRRTEAFF.